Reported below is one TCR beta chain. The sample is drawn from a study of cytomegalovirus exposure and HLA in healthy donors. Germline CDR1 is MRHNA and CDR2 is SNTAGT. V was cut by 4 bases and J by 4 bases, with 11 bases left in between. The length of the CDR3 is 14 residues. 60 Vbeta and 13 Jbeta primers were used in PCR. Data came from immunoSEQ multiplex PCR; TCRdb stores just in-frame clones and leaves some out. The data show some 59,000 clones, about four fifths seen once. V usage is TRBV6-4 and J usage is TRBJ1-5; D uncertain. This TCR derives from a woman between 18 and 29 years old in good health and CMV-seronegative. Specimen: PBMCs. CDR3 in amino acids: CASSGRLWNQPQHF. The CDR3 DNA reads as TGTGCCAGCAGTGGGCGGCTGTGGAATCAGCCCCAGCATTTT.